This T cell receptor beta chain was documented in a study of cytomegalovirus exposure and HLA in healthy donors. The PCR ran on 60 Vbeta and 13 Jbeta primers. The data were produced by immunoSEQ multiplex PCR, yet TCRdb's version contains in-frame clones alone and is incomplete. The top ten hold 5% to 6.5% of the sample, which has 95,000 to 110,000 clones, 10% seen once. V dropped 1 base and J dropped 1; count of bases not matched to a gene: 4. The CDR3 has 15 residues. From germline, CDR1 is LGHNA and CDR2 YSLEER. Sequencing input: PBMCs. This clonotype was obtained from a middle-aged man in good health and CMV-seropositive. The chain joins TRBV4-3 to TRBJ2-7; 7 positions match TRBD2. In DNA form, the CDR3 reads TGCGCCAGCAGCCAAGTCTCTAGCGGATCCTACGAGCAGTACTTC. Translating it yields CASSQVSSGSYEQYF.